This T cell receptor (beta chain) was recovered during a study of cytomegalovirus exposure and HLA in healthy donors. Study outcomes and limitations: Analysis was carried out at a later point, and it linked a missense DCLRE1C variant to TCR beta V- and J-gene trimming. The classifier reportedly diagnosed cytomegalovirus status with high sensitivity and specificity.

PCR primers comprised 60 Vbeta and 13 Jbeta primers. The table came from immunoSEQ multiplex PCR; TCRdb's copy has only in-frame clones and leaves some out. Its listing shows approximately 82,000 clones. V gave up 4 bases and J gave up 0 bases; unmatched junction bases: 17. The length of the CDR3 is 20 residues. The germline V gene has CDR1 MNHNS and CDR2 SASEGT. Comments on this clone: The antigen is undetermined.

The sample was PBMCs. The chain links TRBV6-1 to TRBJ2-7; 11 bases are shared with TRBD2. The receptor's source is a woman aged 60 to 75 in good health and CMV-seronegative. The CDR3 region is CASSARGGSGRATPSYEQYF. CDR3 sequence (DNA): TGTGCCAGCAGTGCTCGGGGGGGTAGCGGGAGGGCCACCCCCTCCTACGAGCAGTACTTC.